The source of this T cell receptor beta chain is a study of T-cell memory formation after mild COVID-19. The study's findings and limits: CD4+ contracting clones lay mainly in CM and EM, CD8+ ones in EMRA.

TCRdb reprocessed the 5' RACE reads via MiXCR and lists one record per CDR3 protein. The data hold about 560,000 distinct CDR3 sequences, with about a fifth observed a single time. This clonotype was recorded a few times. The antigen is not known. Trimming shortened V by 3 bases and J by 3 bases, and 9 bases separated the two germline ends. The CDR3 sequence is 14 residues long. From germline, CDR1 is MNHEY and CDR2 SMNVEV (reference sequence). J is TRBJ1-3 and V is TRBV27; the D gene is possibly TRBD1 (5 bases). The clonotype was recovered from an adult woman who had mild COVID-19 (a few samples of this study predate the infection). Cell type and time point are not known. Sample: PBMCs or a T cell subset sorted from them (not recorded which). This CDR3 reads CASSFTGFGNTIYF. The DNA for the CDR3 is TGTGCCAGCAGTTTCACAGGATTTGGAAACACCATATATTTT.